A single sample is the source of the 21 T cell receptor beta chains below, sequenced in a study of shared clonotypes between healthy human individuals. Positively selected for CCR7, the CD45RO-negative cells used as naive CD8 cells excluded terminally differentiated effector memory CD45RA+ cells. Assay: immunoSEQ multiplex PCR; the TCRdb copy retains only in-frame clones and omits some. Of around 620,000 clones in the sample, around 96% were seen once. Sequenced input: naive CD8+ T cells sorted from blood. The receptor set was obtained from a woman aged 25 to 39 in good health.

The V and J genes are TRBV2 and TRBJ1-4; D remains unclear. The length of the CDR3 is 14 residues. V was cut by 4 bases and J by 2 bases, with 8 bases left in between. CDR1 is SNHLY and CDR2 is FYNNEI in the germline V gene. The CDR3 DNA follows: TGTGCCAGCAGTGTTCCGGGGACTAATGAAAAACTGTTTTTT. Translation: CASSVPGTNEKLFF.

V gene TRBV5-4 combines with J gene TRBJ1-1; D remains ambiguous. Germline V lookup: CDR1 SGHNT, CDR2 YYREEE (reference sequence). Trimming stripped 4 bases from V and 5 bases from J, with 6 bases between. CDR3 length: 11 amino acids. CDR3 bases: TGTGCCAGCAGCGGGGATACTGAAGCTTTCTTT. This encodes CASSGDTEAFF.

This rearrangement joins TRBV30 to TRBJ1-4, with D unresolved. CDR1 and CDR2 from the germline V gene are GTSNPN and SVGIG (reference sequence). This CDR3 has 14 amino acids. Trimming removed 4 bases at V and 8 bases at J, with 17 bases between. CDR3 in amino acids: CAWTESPGGEKLFF. The CDR3 coding sequence is TGTGCCTGGACGGAAAGTCCCGGCGGGGAAAAACTGTTTTTT.

Written as DNA, the CDR3 is TGCGCCAGCAGCCAAGGCCCGGGACTAGCGGGAGCGGGGGACACCGGGGAGCTGTTTTTT. Translation gives CASSQGPGLAGAGDTGELFF. The chain is built from TRBV4-1 and TRBJ2-2, with 14 bases that match TRBD2. The CDR3 sequence is 20 residues long. Germline-derived CDR1 and CDR2 are MGHRA and YSYEKL. V lost 1 base to trimming and J lost 3 bases; unmatched junction nucleotides: 10.

This chain joins TRBV5-1 and TRBJ2-7, with 7 bases that match TRBD1. V shed 5 bases, J shed 2 bases, and the junction held 4 bases outside the gene matches. There are 13 residues in the CDR3. The V gene's germline CDR1 is SGHRS and CDR2 YFSETQ. CDR3 coding DNA: TGCGCCAGCAGAGTGGGACAGACCTACGAGCAGTACTTC. Residues: CASRVGQTYEQYF. The entire variable domain, with the rest obtained from reference TRBV5-1 and TRBJ2-7, is as follows: KAGVTQTPRYLIKTRGQQVTLSCSPISGHRSVSWYQQTPGQGLQFLFEYFSETQRNKGNFPGRFSGRQFSNSRSEMNVSTLELGDSALYLCASRVGQTYEQYFGPGTRLTVT.

The chain carries TRBV27 and TRBJ1-5, with 8 nucleotides matching TRBD1. Germline-derived CDR1 and CDR2 are MNHEY and SMNVEV (reference sequence). J was trimmed by 3 bases and V by 8 bases; bases with no gene match: 3. The CDR3 runs to 13 residues. The CDR3 coding sequence is TGTGCCAGCGGACAGGGCCCCAATCAGCCCCAGCATTTT. Amino acids: CASGQGPNQPQHF.

This chain joins TRBV9 and TRBJ2-7; D is possibly TRBD1 or TRBD2 (5 bases each). This CDR3 has 14 amino acids. The germline V gene encodes CDR1 SGDLS and CDR2 YYNGEE. V was clipped by 0 bases and J by 2 bases, with 9 bases between them. The CDR3 bases are TGTGCCAGCAGCGTAGGCAGGGACCCCTACGAGCAGTACTTC. This encodes CASSVGRDPYEQYF.

Written as DNA, the CDR3 is TGTGCCAGCAGTCCTCTAACGCAGGCTACTCATCAGCCCCAGCATTTT. This encodes CASSPLTQATHQPQHF. The V gene is TRBV27, the J gene TRBJ1-5; D is unresolved. V was pared by 5 bases and J by 5 bases, with 19 bases between. CDR3 length: 16 amino acids. Germline V gene sequence: CDR1 MNHEY, CDR2 SMNVEV (reference sequence).

V is TRBV5-1 and J is TRBJ1-1; D is ambiguous. V was cut by 0 bases and J by 6 bases, with 15 bases left in between. Per the germline V gene, CDR1 is SGHRS and CDR2 is YFSETQ. This CDR3 region has 15 residues. CDR3 in amino acids: CASSLDGWGSAEAFF. The CDR3 DNA sequence: TGCGCCAGCAGCTTGGATGGTTGGGGTAGCGCTGAAGCTTTCTTT.

This chain joins TRBV6-1 and TRBJ2-7; the D gene is possibly TRBD2 (6 bases). Germline V gene data show CDR1 as MNHNS and CDR2 as SASEGT. The CDR3 contains 18 residues. V was cut by 0 bases and J by 2 bases, with 20 bases left in between. The CDR3: CASSEALGGADLTYEQYF. The CDR3 DNA follows: TGTGCCAGCAGTGAAGCGTTGGGCGGGGCGGACCTAACCTACGAGCAGTACTTC.

This clone was detected once. The genes are TRBV28 and TRBJ2-5; 8 bases match TRBD2. Germline V gives CDR1 MDHEN, CDR2 SYDVKM. J lost 5 bases, V lost 6 bases, and 14 bases had no gene match. The CDR3 is 16 residues long. The CDR3 loop is CASRTRGGSGMETQYF. For the CDR3, the DNA is TGTGCCAGCAGAACCCGGGGAGGTAGCGGGATGGAGACCCAGTACTTC.

As regards this clone: Other DNA sequences in the sample encode the same CDR3. This sequence joins TRBV5-4 and TRBJ2-5, with TRBD1 matching 7 bases. The DNA end favors TRBJ2-7, so the J call may be wrong. Looked up from germline, CDR1 is SGHNT and CDR2 is YYREEE (reference sequence). The CDR3 is 13 amino acids. The CDR3 region has the DNA TGTGCCAGCAGTTCCCGGGACAGTTACGAGCAGTACTTC. Translated, it gives CASSSRDSYEQYF.

This clone turned up a few times. The rearrangement joins TRBV6-5 to TRBJ1-1, with 7 bases fitting TRBD1. V gave up 7 bases and J gave up 1 base; unmatched junction bases: 3. The CDR3 runs to 13 residues. Germline assignment: CDR1 MNHEY and CDR2 SVGAGI. The CDR3 sequence: CASTQGGNTEAFF. The CDR3 DNA is TGTGCCAGCACCCAGGGGGGGAACACTGAAGCTTTCTTT.

The CDR3 region is CASSQGKGRAYEQYF. The CDR3, as DNA: TGCGCCAGCAGCCAAGGTAAAGGCCGAGCGTACGAGCAGTACTTC. The chain combines TRBV4-1 with TRBJ2-7; D remains unclear. The CDR3 has 15 residues. Germline CDR1 MGHRA, CDR2 YSYEKL. With 1 base removed from V and 4 bases from J, the gap between germline ends came to 14 bases.

This chain links TRBV28 with TRBJ2-7; D is uncertain. The germline CDR1 and CDR2 sequences are MDHEN and SYDVKM. The CDR3 is 13 residues long. The ends were cut back, 6 bases at V and 2 bases at J, with 11 bases in the middle. CDR3 DNA: TGTGCCAGCAGCATCTCGCGTACCTACGAGCAGTACTTC. It translates to CASSISRTYEQYF.

This chain uses TRBV27 with TRBJ2-1; 8 positions match TRBD1. The germline CDR1 and CDR2 sequences are MNHEY and SMNVEV (reference sequence). The junction had 19 bases not matched to a gene; V was cut back by 0 bases and J by 9 bases. The CDR3 extends over 19 amino acids. The CDR3 coding sequence is TGTGCCAGCAGTTTATCGGGCGGCAGGGGGCGCAGTATGGGGAGTGAGCAGTTCTTC. Amino acids: CASSLSGGRGRSMGSEQFF.

The chain couples TRBV27 to TRBJ2-3; D uncertain. V was shortened by 5 bases and J by 0 bases, with 15 bases between the two germline ends. Germline-derived CDR1 and CDR2 are MNHEY and SMNVEV (reference sequence). This CDR3 has 16 amino acids. CDR3 bases: TGTGCCAGCAGTGTCTCCATAGCAACTAGCACAGATACGCAGTATTTT. Translating gives CASSVSIATSTDTQYF.

This sequence joins TRBV7-9 and TRBJ2-1, with D possibly being TRBD1 (5 bases). Trimming cost V 0 bases and J 3 bases, with 9 bases left between them. The CDR3 covers 15 residues. Per germline, CDR1 SEHNR and CDR2 FQNEAQ (reference sequence). The CDR3 loop reads CASSLAQGNYNEQFF. The CDR3 region has the DNA TGTGCCAGCAGCTTAGCGCAGGGTAACTACAATGAGCAGTTCTTC.

The V call is TRBV28, the J call TRBJ1-1; D perhaps matches TRBD1 (5 bases). Germline V CDR1 and CDR2: MDHEN, SYDVKM. The CDR3 contains 14 residues. V dropped 3 bases and J dropped 2 bases, with 10 bases sitting between them. CDR3 nucleotide sequence: TGTGCCAGCAGTTTCGGGGGAACAAACACTGAAGCTTTCTTT. Translation: CASSFGGTNTEAFF.

The V and J genes are TRBV7-9 and TRBJ2-7, with 13 bases identical to TRBD2. The CDR3 is made up of 17 amino acids. Looked up from germline, CDR1 is SEHNR and CDR2 is FQNEAQ (reference sequence). With 5 bases clipped from V and 7 bases from J, the junction kept 14 bases outside the gene matches. CDR3 in amino acids: CASSPSLGLAGSREQYF. In nucleotides, the CDR3 is TGTGCCAGCAGCCCCTCCCTGGGACTAGCGGGATCACGGGAGCAGTACTTC.

This clone was found once. This chain connects TRBV28 to TRBJ1-5; D is unresolved. Germline V CDR1 and CDR2: MDHEN, SYDVKM. V lost 3 bases to trimming and J lost 1 base, with 7 bases between them. The CDR3 runs to 14 residues. CDR3 bases: TGTGCCAGCAGTTTCCGTTACAGCAATCAGCCCCAGCATTTT. The encoded protein is CASSFRYSNQPQHF.